The next 24 T cell receptor beta chains were all read from a single sample in a study of beta chain features in type 1 diabetes. Study-wide points: Among patients with Type 1 diabetes, TCRB CDR3s were moderately but significantly shorter in every one of the four CD4+ subsets.

Reverse transcribing all isolated RNA meant expressed TCRB transcripts were sequenced. Assay: immunoSEQ multiplex PCR; the TCRdb copy retains only in-frame clones and omits some. The data show some 160,000 clones, with around 9% seen just once and under 0.75% held by the top ten. These receptors' antigens are unknown. The sequenced material came from central memory CD4+ T cells from blood. The receptors were sampled from a woman younger than 45 with type 1 diabetes.

This clone was detected a few times. The genes are TRBV6-1 and TRBJ2-3, with a tentative D call TRBD1 (6 bases). V was cut by 0 bases and J by 4 bases, with 8 bases left in between. CDR1 is MNHNS and CDR2 is SASEGT in the germline V gene. The CDR3 runs 14 residues. CDR3 region: CASSEASGADTQYF. As DNA, the CDR3 is TGTGCCAGCAGTGAAGCATCAGGGGCAGATACGCAGTATTTT.

This clone has just a few counts. The CDR3 DNA is TGTGCCAGCAGTTCCTCAAAGGGGACAGAACAAGAGACCCAGTACTTC. Its translation: CASSSSKGTEQETQYF. The rearrangement joins TRBV28 to TRBJ2-5; 7 bases fit TRBD1. The junction had 10 bases not matched to a gene; V was cut back by 4 bases and J by 2 bases. Germline CDR1 MDHEN, CDR2 SYDVKM. The CDR3 totals 16 residues.

This clone was recorded a few times. This chain links TRBV11-2 with TRBJ2-3, with TRBD2 matching over 9 bases. The CDR3 has 16 residues. Unmatched junction bases numbered 7, after V lost 1 base and J lost 5 bases. CDR1 SGHAT and CDR2 FQNNGV come from the germline V gene. CDR3 region: CASSLVSGRNLDTQYF. DNA of the CDR3: TGTGCCAGCAGCTTAGTTAGCGGGAGAAACTTAGATACGCAGTATTTT.

The chain employs TRBV7-2 and TRBJ2-2; D ambiguous. Germline lookup yields CDR1 SGHTA and CDR2 FQGNSA. CDR3 length: 12 amino acids. V gave up 5 bases and J gave up 7 bases, with 8 bases separating them. CDR3 region: CASSVLIGELFF. The CDR3, as DNA: TGTGCCAGCAGCGTTTTAATCGGGGAGCTGTTTTTT. The full variable domain, in which reference TRBV7-2 and TRBJ2-2 provide the parts outside the CDR3, is GAGVSQSPSNKVTEKGKDVELRCDPISGHTALYWYRQSLGQGLEFLIYFQGNSAPDKSGLPSDRFSAERTGGSVSTLTIQRTQQEDSAVYLCASSVLIGELFFGEGSRLTVL.

In this sample, this clone turned up a few times. V and J are TRBV9 and TRBJ2-3; possible D gene TRBD2, 5 bases. V shed 2 bases and J shed 0 bases, with 10 bases lying between them. CDR3 length: 15 residues. Germline assignment: CDR1 SGDLS and CDR2 YYNGEE. CDR3 protein: CASSVSSGSTDTQYF. The CDR3, as DNA: TGTGCCAGCAGCGTCTCCAGCGGTAGCACAGATACGCAGTATTTT. The full variable domain, completed using reference TRBV9 and TRBJ2-3, is DSGVTQTPKHLITATGQRVTLRCSPRSGDLSVYWYQQSLDQGLQFLIQYYNGEERAKGNILERFSAQQFPDLHSELNLSSLELGDSALYFCASSVSSGSTDTQYFGPGTRLTVL.

In its sample, this clone was seen a few times. The chain combines TRBV5-4 with TRBJ2-7; 13 positions agree with TRBD2. The germline CDR1 and CDR2 sequences are SGHNT and YYREEE (reference sequence). There are 16 residues in the CDR3. Unmatched junction bases numbered 2, after V lost 2 bases and J lost 0 bases. Here the CDR3 DNA reads TGTGCCAGCAGCTTTGGGACTAGCGGGACCTCCTACGAGCAGTACTTC. Translated, it gives CASSFGTSGTSYEQYF.

The chain links TRBV2 to TRBJ2-5; the D is unclear. Trimming cost V 0 bases and J 0 bases, with 5 bases left between them. CDR1 and CDR2 from the germline V gene are SNHLY and FYNNEI. The CDR3 spans 14 residues. CDR3 in amino acids: CASSEAAYQETQYF. The DNA of the CDR3 is TGTGCCAGCAGTGAAGCAGCCTACCAAGAGACCCAGTACTTC.

In this sample, this clone turned up a few times. The chain combines TRBV4-2 with TRBJ2-5; 8 bases align to TRBD2. From germline, CDR1 is LGHNA and CDR2 YNFKEQ. V dropped 0 bases and J dropped 7; count of bases not matched to a gene: 4. The CDR3 is made up of 14 amino acids. CDR3 region: CASSQDSRGGTQYF. The CDR3 bases are TGTGCCAGCAGCCAAGATTCCCGGGGGGGGACCCAGTACTTC.

The chain joins TRBV18 to TRBJ2-6; D is possibly TRBD1 (6 bases). V lost 3 bases, J lost 4 bases, and 10 bases lay in between. The CDR3 contains 15 residues. Germline assignment: CDR1 KGHSH and CDR2 LQKENI. CDR3 sequence (DNA): TGTGCCAGCTCACCCTTGGGGGCCGGGGCCAACGTCCTGACTTTC. Its translation is CASSPLGAGANVLTF. The full variable domain, in which reference TRBV18 and TRBJ2-6 provide the parts outside the CDR3, is NAGVMQNPRHLVRRRGQEARLRCSPMKGHSHVYWYRQLPEEGLKFMVYLQKENIIDESGMPKERFSAEFPKEGPSILRIQQVVRGDSAAYFCASSPLGAGANVLTFGAGSRLTVL.

This clone showed up many times. The chain carries TRBV30 and TRBJ2-5; possible D gene TRBD2, 7 bases. This CDR3 spans 13 amino acids. Germline loops: CDR1 GTSNPN, CDR2 SVGIG (reference sequence). Trimming cost V 4 bases and J 5 bases, with 14 bases left between them. The CDR3 DNA reads TGTGCCTGGACCGCTCGGGGGGCGGAGACCCAGTACTTC. It translates to CAWTARGAETQYF.

This clone came up a few times. The rearrangement uses TRBV30 and TRBJ2-7; 15 positions match TRBD2. Trimming removed 3 bases from V and 3 bases from J; junction bases left unmatched: 6. Germline V gene sequence: CDR1 GTSNPN, CDR2 SVGIG (reference sequence). The CDR3 contains 16 residues. CDR3 sequence: CAWRAPGLAGGYEQYF. The CDR3, as DNA: TGTGCCTGGAGAGCACCGGGACTAGCGGGAGGCTACGAGCAGTACTTC.

This clone has a handful of counts. The chain combines TRBV18 with TRBJ1-5; TRBD1 is a possible D gene (5 bases). This CDR3 has 13 residues. Germline V gene data show CDR1 as KGHSH and CDR2 as LQKENI. Trimming removed 1 base from V and 6 bases from J, with 7 bases in between. CDR3 nucleotide sequence: TGTGCCAGCTCACCACTTCAGGGTCAGCCCCAGCATTTT. Translating it yields CASSPLQGQPQHF.

This clone was detected only a few times. J is TRBJ2-1 and V is TRBV20-1, with D possibly matching TRBD2 (6 bases). The germline V gene has CDR1 DFQATT and CDR2 SNEGSKA (reference sequence). Trimming took 7 bases from V and 9 from J, leaving 13 bases between them. The CDR3 is 11 residues long. The CDR3 here is CSVGGIGEQFF. CDR3 sequence (DNA): TGCAGTGTCGGGGGTATCGGTGAGCAGTTCTTC.

The sample holds many counts of this clone. J is TRBJ1-1 and V is TRBV9; the match to TRBD1 covers 8 bases. V dropped 3 bases and J dropped 2; count of bases not matched to a gene: 9. CDR1 SGDLS and CDR2 YYNGEE come from the germline V gene. The CDR3 consists of 16 residues. The CDR3: CASSAGTGALNTEAFF. In nucleotides, the CDR3 is TGTGCCAGCAGCGCGGGGACAGGAGCCCTAAACACTGAAGCTTTCTTT.

Only a few counts were recorded for this clone. The chain links TRBV5-1 to TRBJ2-1, with TRBD1 matching over 9 bases. The CDR3 covers 14 residues. The V gene's germline CDR1 is SGHRS and CDR2 YFSETQ. V shed 4 bases, J shed 4 bases, and the junction held 3 bases outside the gene matches. The CDR3 sequence is CASSVGQGYNEQFF. CDR3 DNA: TGCGCCAGCAGCGTGGGACAGGGATACAATGAGCAGTTCTTC.

This clone was detected a few times. The chain joins TRBV7-8 to TRBJ1-1; D remains unclear. V was clipped by 5 bases and J by 1 base, with 17 bases between them. CDR3 length: 16 amino acids. CDR1 SGHVS and CDR2 FQNEAQ come from the germline V gene. The CDR3 coding sequence is TGTGCCAGCAGCGTTAGCGTTGGTAGTTCGAACACTGAAGCTTTCTTT. It encodes CASSVSVGSSNTEAFF. Full variable domain (rest looked up from reference TRBV7-8 and TRBJ1-1): GAGVSQSPRYKVAKRGQDVALRCDPISGHVSLFWYQQALGQGPEFLTYFQNEAQLDKSGLPSDRFFAERPEGSVSTLKIQRTQQEDSAVYLCASSVSVGSSNTEAFFGQGTRLTVV.

The sample holds a few counts of this clone. This chain joins TRBV5-1 and TRBJ2-7; 7 bases are a match to TRBD2. Trimming took 4 bases from V and 2 from J; bases not matched to a gene: 0. The CDR3 spans 12 residues. Germline V gives CDR1 SGHRS, CDR2 YFSETQ. The CDR3 loop reads CASSGRAYEQYF. In DNA, the CDR3 is TGCGCCAGCAGCGGGAGGGCCTACGAGCAGTACTTC.

This chain links TRBV5-1 with TRBJ2-2; TRBD1 is a possible D gene (5 bases). The germline V and J ends were trimmed by 6 bases and 2 bases, with 11 bases remaining between them. The CDR3 length is 14 residues. Germline CDR1 SGHRS, CDR2 YFSETQ. The CDR3 reads CASKIQGNTGELFF. CDR3 DNA sequence: TGCGCCAGCAAAATCCAGGGAAACACCGGGGAGCTGTTTTTT.

This clone was seen only a few times. J is TRBJ1-1 and V is TRBV2, with a tentative D call TRBD1 (6 bases). The V end was cut by 7 bases, the J end by 1 base, with 13 bases between. This CDR3 is built from 14 residues. CDR1 SNHLY and CDR2 FYNNEI come from the germline V gene. The DNA of the CDR3 is TGTGCCAGCAACCTCCAGGGGTGGAACACTGAAGCTTTCTTT. It translates to CASNLQGWNTEAFF.

Of note for this clone: In the same sample, other DNA sequences code for this CDR3. This chain joins TRBV18 and TRBJ1-4; 9 positions agree with TRBD1. The CDR3 runs to 14 residues. V lost 3 bases and J lost 8; bases outside the gene matches: 4. CDR1 and CDR2 (germline): KGHSH, LQKENI. The CDR3 spells CASSPGQGREKLFF. CDR3 nucleotides: TGTGCCAGCTCACCGGGACAGGGAAGAGAAAAACTGTTTTTT.

Concerning this clone: Relative to the germline gene, one junction end is altered; a read error may explain this. The chain recombines TRBV28 with TRBJ2-1; 7 nucleotides line up with TRBD1. CDR1 and CDR2 (germline): MDHEN, SYDVKM. The CDR3 runs to 15 residues. The CDR3 loop reads CASSLGLEGTVKLIF. CDR3 bases: TGTGCCAGCAGTTTAGGATTGGAAGGGACAGTTAAGTTGATCTTC.

This clone was seen a few times. J is TRBJ2-3 and V is TRBV29-1; D is possibly TRBD1 (6 bases). Deletions cut 3 bases from V and 7 bases from J, with 14 bases between. Germline V gene sequence: CDR1 SQVTM, CDR2 ANQGSEA. The CDR3 runs to 13 residues. CDR3 sequence (DNA): TGCAGCGTTGACGCTCCGGGACACCATACGCAGTATTTT. Amino acids: CSVDAPGHHTQYF.

This clone was detected only a few times. The genes are TRBV19 and TRBJ2-5; maybe TRBD2 (5 bases). Germline CDR1 LNHDA, CDR2 SQIVND (reference sequence). Between the trimmed V and J ends, which lost 7 bases and 5 bases, there was a span of 17 bases. The CDR3 contains 14 residues. CDR3 DNA sequence: TGTGCCAGTAAAGGAGGTTTTACCACGGAGACCCAGTACTTC. Amino acid sequence: CASKGGFTTETQYF.

This clone was seen at least ten times. DNA for the CDR3: TGTGCCAGCAGTCGCCTACAGGGGGGCGGCTACACCTTC. It translates to CASSRLQGGGYTF. This chain links TRBV28 with TRBJ1-2, with 8 bases aligning to TRBD1. This CDR3 is 13 amino acids long. From germline, CDR1 is MDHEN and CDR2 SYDVKM. Trimming at V came to 5 bases and at J to 8 bases, leaving 7 bases not matched to a gene.